This T cell receptor (beta chain) was documented in a study of shared clonotypes between healthy human individuals. Study information: Ranging from 18 to 49 in age, donors were a couple of women and a few men.

CDR1 is MDHEN and CDR2 is SYDVKM in the germline V gene. Losses at the gene ends were 5 bases for V and 0 bases for J; bases not matched to a gene: 5. This CDR3 spans 16 amino acids. Investigators spread the genomic DNA of each subset evenly over several immunoSEQ plates. Assay: immunoSEQ multiplex PCR; the TCRdb copy retains only in-frame clones and omits some. This sample has hundreds of thousands of clones, with about 82% found just once. Notes on the study in general: Sequencing depth was expected to influence donor clonotype sharing.

For this clone: Its antigen is still unknown.

The unsorted samples had tens of millions of PBMCs used for genomic DNA. The receptor was isolated from a woman in her 40s in good health. Some clones in this sample may be carry-over from other donors' samples. The sample taken for sequencing was PBMCs. This chain joins TRBV28 and TRBJ2-1; TRBD2 matches 9 bases. The CDR3 loop is CASSLPSGNSYNEQFF. CDR3 bases: TGTGCCAGCAGTCTCCCTAGCGGGAACTCCTACAATGAGCAGTTCTTC.